These 21 T cell receptor beta chains originate from one sample sequenced in a study of blood T cell repertoires in COVID-19. Assay used: immunoSEQ multiplex PCR; TCRdb lists only in-frame clones, some missing. The table includes about 23,000 clones, 88% detected once. Sequenced material: peripheral blood. The receptors stem from a man between 65 and 79 years old in a cohort sampled during active COVID-19.

The chain is built from TRBV7-2 and TRBJ2-5, with D perhaps TRBD2 (5 bases). Between the trimmed V and J ends, which lost 2 bases and 8 bases, there was a span of 21 bases. The CDR3 sequence is 16 residues long. Germline V CDR1 and CDR2: SGHTA, FQGNSA. Here the CDR3 reads CASSLTPPVIRDTQYF. For the CDR3, the DNA is TGTGCCAGCAGCTTAACCCCCCCGGTGATTCGGGATACCCAGTACTTC.

The chain combines TRBV6-2 or TRBV6-3 with TRBJ2-3, with D hard to call. V dropped 2 bases and J dropped 6 bases, with 6 bases sitting between them. Germline V lookup: CDR1 MNHEY, CDR2 SVGEGT. CDR3 length: 12 residues. The CDR3 sequence: CASSYLFDTQYF. DNA for the CDR3: TGTGCCAGCAGTTACCTTTTCGATACGCAGTATTTT.

The CDR3: CASSLPGSDEQFF. DNA of the CDR3: TGTGCCAGCAGTTTACCGGGTTCGGATGAGCAGTTCTTC. This chain uses TRBV28 with TRBJ2-1; D not resolved. Between the trimmed V and J ends, which lost 2 bases and 8 bases, there was a span of 10 bases. Germline CDR1 is MDHEN and CDR2 is SYDVKM. The CDR3 is 13 amino acids.

This sequence joins TRBV19 and TRBJ1-4, with D unresolved. From germline, CDR1 is LNHDA and CDR2 SQIVND (reference sequence). The CDR3 runs 13 residues. Trimming shortened V by 11 bases and J by 3 bases, and 13 bases separated the two germline ends. CDR3 sequence reads: CAVKGVANEKLFF. CDR3 bases: TGTGCCGTAAAGGGAGTAGCTAATGAAAAACTGTTTTTT. The complete variable domain, with remaining parts taken from reference TRBV19 and TRBJ1-4, reads DGGITQSPKYLFRKEGQNVTLSCEQNLNHDAMYWYRQDPGQGLRLIYYSQIVNDFQKGDIAEGYSVSREKKESFPLTVTSAQKNPTAFYLCAVKGVANEKLFFGSGTQLSVL.

The rearrangement links TRBV7-9 to TRBJ2-6; 8 nucleotides match TRBD2. The CDR3 is 19 residues long. Germline lookup yields CDR1 SEHNR and CDR2 FQNEAQ (reference sequence). The ends lost 1 base at V and 1 base at J; junction bases unmatched: 9. This CDR3 is CASSLGLGRAFSGANVLTF. The DNA of the CDR3 is TGTGCCAGCAGCTTAGGACTCGGGAGGGCCTTTTCTGGGGCCAACGTCCTGACTTTC.

This clone showed up just once. The rearrangement links TRBV5-1 to TRBJ1-3; TRBD1 might be the D (5 bases). The V end was cut by 2 bases, the J end by 2 bases, with 23 bases between. The CDR3 length is 19 residues. Germline CDR1 reads SGHRS; CDR2 reads YFSETQ. The CDR3 loop is CASSFGPTRLRTTGNTIYF. DNA for the CDR3: TGCGCCAGCAGCTTCGGGCCCACCAGACTCCGGACAACTGGAAACACCATATATTTT.

The chain carries TRBV28 and TRBJ2-7, with a tentative D call TRBD1 (6 bases). Germline values: CDR1 MDHEN, CDR2 SYDVKM. The CDR3 contains 15 residues. Trimming shortened V by 6 bases and J by 1 base, and 16 bases separated the two germline ends. The CDR3 loop is CASSSPATGSYEQYF. The CDR3 DNA reads TGTGCCAGCAGCTCCCCCGCGACAGGATCCTACGAGCAGTACTTC.

The chain links TRBV29-1 to TRBJ2-1, with 13 bases matching TRBD2. The CDR3 runs 20 residues. Trimming removed 7 bases from V and 1 base from J; junction bases left unmatched: 19. From germline, CDR1 is SQVTM and CDR2 ANQGSEA. CDR3 nucleotides: TGCAGCGGCCGACCCCACTTCGGACTAGCGGGAGCGGGTTCCTACAATGAGCAGTTCTTC. Residues: CSGRPHFGLAGAGSYNEQFF.

This chain connects TRBV19 to TRBJ2-1; D may be TRBD1 (6 bases). CDR1 LNHDA and CDR2 SQIVND come from the germline V gene (reference sequence). The CDR3 is made up of 14 amino acids. Trimming took 6 bases from V and 5 from J, leaving 14 bases between them. CDR3: CASSLRTAHNEQFF. CDR3 DNA sequence: TGTGCCAGTAGCCTTAGGACAGCGCACAATGAGCAGTTCTTC.

In its sample, this clone was seen once. The rearrangement joins TRBV5-1 to TRBJ1-4; 9 nucleotides agree with TRBD1. The CDR3 sequence is 14 residues long. The V and J ends lost 3 bases and 8 bases, in that order; junction bases with no gene match: 5. Germline V lookup: CDR1 SGHRS, CDR2 YFSETQ. CDR3 amino acids: CASSSTGGREKLFF. Here the CDR3 DNA reads TGCGCCAGCAGCTCGACAGGGGGAAGGGAAAAACTGTTTTTT. The full variable domain, rest sourced from reference TRBV5-1 and TRBJ1-4, is KAGVTQTPRYLIKTRGQQVTLSCSPISGHRSVSWYQQTPGQGLQFLFEYFSETQRNKGNFPGRFSGRQFSNSRSEMNVSTLELGDSALYLCASSSTGGREKLFFGSGTQLSVL.

The gene calls are TRBV6-2 or TRBV6-3 and TRBJ2-1; D remains unclear. This CDR3 spans 16 amino acids. The germline V gene encodes CDR1 MNHEY and CDR2 SVGEGT. V lost 5 bases and J 0 bases, leaving 14 bases between the germline ends. DNA for the CDR3: TGTGCCAGCAGTGCCCGGTACAGATACTCCTACAATGAGCAGTTCTTC. This encodes CASSARYRYSYNEQFF.

This chain joins TRBV15 and TRBJ2-7, with D possibly matching TRBD1 (5 bases). Germline CDR1 is LNHNV and CDR2 is YYDKDF (reference sequence). V lost 0 bases, J lost 6 bases, and 18 bases lay in between. The CDR3 runs 16 residues. The CDR3 spells CATSRDRQRRTGEQYF. In DNA form, the CDR3 reads TGTGCCACCAGCAGAGATCGACAGCGCAGGACCGGCGAGCAGTACTTC.

The V gene is TRBV19, the J gene TRBJ1-5; TRBD1 matches 10 bases. Germline CDR1 is LNHDA and CDR2 is SQIVND (reference sequence). The junction had 2 bases not matched to a gene; V was cut back by 6 bases and J by 0 bases. The CDR3 runs 15 residues. The CDR3 DNA is TGTGCCAGTAGCCGGGACAGGGGTAGCAATCAGCCCCAGCATTTT. Amino acid sequence: CASSRDRGSNQPQHF. Together with reference TRBV19 and TRBJ1-5, the CDR3 gives the full variable domain: DGGITQSPKYLFRKEGQNVTLSCEQNLNHDAMYWYRQDPGQGLRLIYYSQIVNDFQKGDIAEGYSVSREKKESFPLTVTSAQKNPTAFYLCASSRDRGSNQPQHFGDGTRLSIL.

The count of this clone is one. V is TRBV6-2 or TRBV6-3 and J is TRBJ2-1; D gene uncertain. This CDR3 spans 14 amino acids. The germline CDR1 and CDR2 sequences are MNHEY and SVGEGT. Between the trimmed V and J ends, which lost 2 bases and 0 bases, there was a span of 5 bases. CDR3 coding DNA: TGTGCCAGCAGTTACGTACTCTCCTACAATGAGCAGTTCTTC. Its protein product is CASSYVLSYNEQFF.

This rearrangement joins TRBV4-3 to TRBJ1-4, with TRBD1 matching over 10 bases. With 4 bases clipped from V and 5 bases from J, the junction kept 10 bases outside the gene matches. CDR1 and CDR2 from the germline V gene are LGHNA and YSLEER. This CDR3 has 17 residues. As DNA, the CDR3 is TGCGCCAGCAGCCCCGGGACAGGGGCGAGGGGAAATGAAAAACTGTTTTTT. It specifies CASSPGTGARGNEKLFF.

V gene TRBV7-3 combines with J gene TRBJ2-4; 8 positions agree with TRBD1. V lost 5 bases, J lost 9 bases, and 6 bases stayed unmatched. CDR1 SGHTA and CDR2 FQGTGA come from the germline V gene. The CDR3 covers 13 residues. CDR3 sequence reads: CASSRGQGGIQYF. In DNA, the CDR3 is TGTGCCAGCAGCCGCGGACAGGGTGGCATTCAGTACTTC. Drawing the rest from reference TRBV7-3 and TRBJ2-4, the complete variable domain is GAGVSQTPSNKVTEKGKYVELRCDPISGHTALYWYRQSLGQGPEFLIYFQGTGAADDSGLPNDRFFAVRPEGSVSTLKIQRTERGDSAVYLCASSRGQGGIQYFGAGTRLSVL.

This chain uses TRBV9 with TRBJ2-1; TRBD2 matches at 8 bases. Germline values: CDR1 SGDLS, CDR2 YYNGEE. This CDR3 is 16 amino acids long. V gave up 2 bases and J gave up 4 bases; unmatched junction bases: 8. CDR3 nucleotide sequence: TGTGCCAGCAGCGTCACCGGGACTAGTACATACAATGAGCAGTTCTTC. Translation: CASSVTGTSTYNEQFF. The whole variable domain, remainder taken from reference TRBV9 and TRBJ2-1, is DSGVTQTPKHLITATGQRVTLRCSPRSGDLSVYWYQQSLDQGLQFLIQYYNGEERAKGNILERFSAQQFPDLHSELNLSSLELGDSALYFCASSVTGTSTYNEQFFGPGTRLTVL.

V usage is TRBV19 and J usage is TRBJ1-1, with D possibly TRBD1 on 6 matching bases. In germline, CDR1 is LNHDA, CDR2 SQIVND (reference sequence). Trimming took off 6 bases at V and 2 bases at J, with 16 bases between the two ends. The CDR3 totals 15 residues. CDR3 protein: CASRRDRQENTEAFF. In nucleotides, the CDR3 is TGTGCCAGTAGAAGAGACAGGCAAGAAAACACTGAAGCTTTCTTT.

The CDR3: CASSPPGTSGSVNEQFF. Written as DNA, the CDR3 is TGCGCCAGCAGTCCGCCCGGGACTAGCGGGAGTGTAAATGAGCAGTTCTTC. The chain employs TRBV23-1 and TRBJ2-1, with TRBD2 identical over 14 bases. TRBV23-1 is assigned to the ORF class and has an uncertain function. V dropped 4 bases and J dropped 7; count of bases not matched to a gene: 9. The length of the CDR3 is 17 residues.

The chain is built from TRBV11-2 and TRBJ2-7; 7 positions agree with TRBD2. With 3 bases clipped from V and 2 bases from J, the junction kept 7 bases outside the gene matches. CDR3 size: 15 residues. CDR1 SGHAT and CDR2 FQNNGV come from the germline V gene. CDR3 nucleotide sequence: TGTGCCAGCAGCTTGGGTGCGGGAGCGGCCTACGAGCAGTACTTC. Translated: CASSLGAGAAYEQYF.

This rearrangement joins TRBV5-1 to TRBJ2-3, with a possible D match to TRBD2 (5 bases). CDR1 is SGHRS, CDR2 YFSETQ, per germline. The CDR3 runs to 14 residues. Trimming stripped 5 bases from V and 7 bases from J, with 17 bases between. Here the CDR3 reads CASSSGSRSYTQYF. DNA for the CDR3: TGCGCCAGCAGTTCGGGGAGTAGGAGTTATACGCAGTATTTT.